The 27 T cell receptor beta chains below come from one sample, sequenced in a study of shared clonotypes between healthy human individuals. Sequenced by immunoSEQ multiplex PCR; TCRdb stores in-frame clones only, minus some. The data contain a few hundred thousand clones, 70% to 80% of them seen just once; the ten biggest clones take up more than 10%. The material sequenced was PBMCs. The receptors were gathered from a woman aged 40 to 49 in good health. Some clones in this sample may be carry-over from other donors' samples.

V is TRBV30 and J is TRBJ1-5; possibly TRBD1 for D (5 bases). The V gene lost 1 base and the J gene lost 9 bases, with 16 bases spanning the gap. The CDR3 totals 14 residues. Germline loops: CDR1 GTSNPN, CDR2 SVGIG (reference sequence). For the CDR3, the DNA is TGTGCCTGGAGTGCAGGACACGGAGAGTGGCCCCAGCATTTT. Its protein product is CAWSAGHGEWPQHF.

A few counts support this clone. The chain is built from TRBV28 and TRBJ2-5, with TRBD1 matching 8 bases. Germline V gene lookup returns CDR1 MDHEN and CDR2 SYDVKM. The CDR3 is 15 residues long. The V segment lost 6 bases and the J segment 3 bases; nucleotides outside the gene matches: 9. CDR3 sequence (DNA): TGTGCCAGCAGCCTAGACAGGGGTAGGGAAGAGACCCAGTACTTC. The encoded protein is CASSLDRGREETQYF.

The rearrangement links TRBV30 to TRBJ1-2; D may be TRBD1 (5 bases). Trimming cost V 4 bases and J 6 bases, with 18 bases left between them. Germline CDR1 and CDR2: GTSNPN and SVGIG (reference sequence). CDR3 length equals 14 residues. CDR3: CAWTLHRTNHGYTF. CDR3 DNA: TGTGCCTGGACTTTACATCGGACAAACCATGGCTACACCTTC.

The chain joins TRBV28 to TRBJ1-2; D might be TRBD1 (5 bases). Trimming pared 2 bases from V and 14 bases from J, leaving 21 bases between. This CDR3 has 14 amino acids. CDR1 MDHEN and CDR2 SYDVKM come from the germline V gene. CDR3 sequence (DNA): TGTGCCAGCAGTTTAGAGGGGCACAGGAGGTCGGGGACCTTC. Translated, it gives CASSLEGHRRSGTF.

V and J are TRBV19 and TRBJ2-7; tentatively, D is TRBD2 (6 bases). The V gene lost 1 base and the J gene lost 3 bases, with 16 bases spanning the gap. The germline V gene encodes CDR1 LNHDA and CDR2 SQIVND (reference sequence). The CDR3 totals 16 residues. CDR3 sequence: CASSIVGGAGGYEQYF. CDR3 DNA: TGTGCCAGTAGTATAGTCGGGGGAGCGGGCGGCTACGAGCAGTACTTC.

V is TRBV7-9 and J is TRBJ2-1; D is possibly TRBD2 (6 bases). The CDR3 extends over 19 amino acids. V was trimmed by 0 bases and J by 0 bases, leaving 18 bases between them. Germline CDR1 reads SEHNR; CDR2 reads FQNEAQ (reference sequence). The CDR3 sequence: CASSLAEGGAPYSYNEQFF. The CDR3 DNA reads as TGTGCCAGCAGCTTAGCGGAGGGTGGGGCTCCGTACTCCTACAATGAGCAGTTCTTC.

This clone was seen once. This chain connects TRBV6-4 to TRBJ2-1; possibly TRBD1 or TRBD2 for D (5 bases each). This CDR3 is 15 amino acids long. The germline CDR1 and CDR2 sequences are MRHNA and SNTAGT. The V and J ends lost 4 bases and 7 bases respectively, with 17 bases between them. CDR3 sequence (DNA): TGTGCCAGCAGTGGGGTAGAAGGGACCGGTAATGAGCAGTTCTTC. It is translated as CASSGVEGTGNEQFF.

The rearrangement links TRBV6-1 to TRBJ1-2; 7 bases are shared with TRBD1. Germline assignment: CDR1 MNHNS and CDR2 SASEGT. The CDR3 is 18 amino acids. The V and J ends lost 1 base and 6 bases, in that order; junction bases with no gene match: 17. The CDR3 protein is CASSEVSGGTAGRNGYTF. The CDR3 DNA is TGTGCCAGCAGTGAAGTAAGTGGGGGGACAGCCGGTAGGAATGGCTACACCTTC.

The chain has TRBV30 and TRBJ2-7; 7 nucleotides align to TRBD1. Per germline, CDR1 GTSNPN and CDR2 SVGIG (reference sequence). Germline trimming cut 3 bases from V and 5 bases from J; bases unmatched to any gene: 7. The CDR3 is 13 amino acids. The CDR3 coding sequence is TGTGCCTGGAGCAAGGGGGCTCGGGACGAGCAGTACTTC. It is translated as CAWSKGARDEQYF.

At least ten counts were recorded for this clone. The chain employs TRBV5-1 and TRBJ2-7; unclear D gene. Germline lookup yields CDR1 SGHRS and CDR2 YFSETQ. The CDR3 loop spans 14 amino acids. V shed 4 bases and J shed 2 bases, with 13 bases lying between them. CDR3 sequence (DNA): TGCGCCAGCAGCCCCCCCAGGTCCCCCTACGAGCAGTACTTC. Translation gives CASSPPRSPYEQYF.

The rearrangement uses TRBV10-1 and TRBJ2-3; 10 bases are shared with TRBD2. CDR1 WNHNN and CDR2 SYGVQD come from the germline V gene (reference sequence). CDR3 length: 17 amino acids. V was clipped by 2 bases and J by 6 bases; unmatched bases: 11. CDR3 sequence: CASSEGSSGSLGDTQYF. In nucleotides, the CDR3 is TGCGCCAGCAGTGAGGGCTCTAGCGGGAGTCTGGGGGATACGCAGTATTTT.

This clone was seen once. DNA for the CDR3: TGCGCCAGCAGCCAAGCAGGGTGGTGGTCCTATAATTCACCCCTCCACTTT. It encodes CASSQAGWWSYNSPLHF. V gene TRBV4-1 combines with J gene TRBJ1-6; tentatively, D is TRBD1 (5 bases). This CDR3 has 17 residues. Germline CDR1 is MGHRA and CDR2 is YSYEKL. V gave up 1 base and J gave up 1 base, with 11 bases separating them.

The chain joins TRBV28 to TRBJ2-2; the D is unclear. Germline CDR1 reads MDHEN; CDR2 reads SYDVKM. The CDR3 is made up of 14 amino acids. The V and J ends lost 11 bases and 3 bases respectively, with 16 bases between them. In nucleotides, the CDR3 is TGTGCCGCTCGTACCTCAAAAGACACCGGGGAGCTGTTTTTT. Amino acids: CAARTSKDTGELFF.

J is TRBJ1-2 and V is TRBV6-6; TRBD1 matches at 10 bases. CDR1 is MNHNY and CDR2 is SVGAGI in the germline V gene (reference sequence). Unmatched junction bases numbered 4, after V lost 6 bases and J lost 6 bases. The CDR3 length is 13 residues. The CDR3 reads CASSIGTGDGYTF. CDR3 in DNA: TGTGCCAGCAGCATTGGGACAGGGGATGGCTACACCTTC.

This chain connects TRBV2 to TRBJ2-2; 9 nucleotides line up with TRBD1. The CDR3 length is 15 residues. J was trimmed by 4 bases and V by 6 bases; bases with no gene match: 6. The germline V gene has CDR1 SNHLY and CDR2 FYNNEI. The CDR3 DNA is TGTGCCAGCAGCCCCGACAGGGGGTTCACCGGGGAGCTGTTTTTT. It encodes CASSPDRGFTGELFF.

V is TRBV5-4 and J is TRBJ1-1; tentatively, D is TRBD1 (6 bases). CDR3 size: 17 residues. Germline V CDR1 and CDR2: SGHNT, YYREEE (reference sequence). V was shortened by 2 bases and J by 2 bases, with 19 bases between the two germline ends. DNA of the CDR3: TGTGCCAGCAGCTTACCCGGGACACGGTTGGGCAACACTGAAGCTTTCTTT. Its translation: CASSLPGTRLGNTEAFF.

This chain links TRBV6-1 with TRBJ2-5; TRBD1 aligns across 9 bases. The germline CDR1 and CDR2 sequences are MNHNS and SASEGT. After removal of 2 bases from V and 5 bases from J, the junction contained 9 bases not matched to a gene. This CDR3 comprises 16 residues. In DNA, the CDR3 is TGTGCCAGCAGTGAATTCGAGGGACAGGGTTACGAGACCCAGTACTTC. It yields the protein CASSEFEGQGYETQYF.

This clone showed up just a few times. The chain recombines TRBV28 with TRBJ2-5; 7 nucleotides agree with TRBD1. V trimming: 6 bases; J trimming: 2 bases; junction bases outside the gene matches: 6. Germline loops: CDR1 MDHEN, CDR2 SYDVKM. The CDR3 runs 14 residues. Here the CDR3 DNA reads TGTGCCAGCAGGCAGACAGGGAGACAAGAGACCCAGTACTTC. This translates into CASRQTGRQETQYF. Full variable domain (outside the CDR3, taken from reference TRBV28 and TRBJ2-5): DVKVTQSSRYLVKRTGEKVFLECVQDMDHENMFWYRQDPGLGLRLIYFSYDVKMKEKGDIPEGYSVSREKKERFSLILESASTNQTSMYLCASRQTGRQETQYFGPGTRLLVL.

This clone has more than one count but fewer than ten. This chain connects TRBV2 to TRBJ2-5; 8 bases are a match to TRBD1. Looked up from germline, CDR1 is SNHLY and CDR2 is FYNNEI. The J segment lost 8 bases and the V segment lost 7 bases, leaving 9 bases of the junction unmatched. This CDR3 is built from 13 residues. The CDR3 DNA sequence: TGTGCCAGCACCGGACAGGGTGGGGAAACCCAGTACTTC. It codes for CASTGQGGETQYF.

The J gene is TRBJ2-3, the V gene TRBV29-1; 9 bases match TRBD2. Germline trimming cut 6 bases from V and 4 bases from J; bases unmatched to any gene: 2. Germline CDR1 reads SQVTM; CDR2 reads ANQGSEA. The CDR3 loop spans 12 amino acids. In DNA, the CDR3 is TGCAGCGTGACTAGCGGATCAGATACGCAGTATTTT. Protein sequence: CSVTSGSDTQYF.

V usage is TRBV29-1 and J usage is TRBJ2-5; D remains unclear. V dropped 3 bases and J dropped 1 base, with 9 bases sitting between them. The germline CDR1 and CDR2 sequences are SQVTM and ANQGSEA. This CDR3 contains 13 residues. The CDR3 region is CSVEGRAQETQYF. Written as DNA, the CDR3 is TGCAGCGTTGAGGGCAGAGCCCAAGAGACCCAGTACTTC.

Regarding this clone: A much larger clone differs by one base, so this may be a read error. The same CDR3 can be traced to other DNA sequences in this sample. The CDR3 DNA reads TGCAGCGTTGCAGACAGGGGCGATCAGCCCCAGCATTTT. Residues: CSVADRGDQPQHF. The rearrangement links TRBV29-1 to TRBJ1-5; TRBD1 aligns across 8 bases. The germline CDR1 and CDR2 sequences are SQVTM and ANQGSEA. V shed 4 bases and J 5 bases; nucleotides not matched to a gene: 4. This CDR3 has 13 residues.

This rearrangement joins TRBV21-1 to TRBJ2-2. TRBV21-1 is a pseudogene segment. There are 11 residues in the CDR3. The CDR3 loop is CASSKRLELFF. DNA of the CDR3: TGTGCCAGCAGCAAAAGGCTAGAGCTGTTTTTT.

This chain links TRBV30 with TRBJ2-3, with 7 positions matching TRBD1. This CDR3 region has 15 residues. The V gene's germline CDR1 is GTSNPN and CDR2 SVGIG (reference sequence). J lost 2 bases, V lost 2 bases, and 7 bases had no gene match. CDR3 nucleotides: TGTGCCTGGAGTCAAATTACAGGGGACACAGATACGCAGTATTTT. As protein: CAWSQITGDTDTQYF. Full variable domain (missing parts from reference TRBV30 and TRBJ2-3): SQTIHQWPATLVQPVGSPLSLECTVEGTSNPNLYWYRQAAGRGLQLLFYSVGIGQISSEVPQNLSASRPQDRQFILSSKKLLLSDSGFYLCAWSQITGDTDTQYFGPGTRLTVL.

The chain recombines TRBV28 with TRBJ2-1; 9 bases align to TRBD1. V lost 3 bases, J lost 8 bases, and 11 bases stayed unmatched. Germline assignment: CDR1 MDHEN and CDR2 SYDVKM. The CDR3 runs to 16 residues. In nucleotides, the CDR3 is TGTGCCAGCAGTTTGATTCCCGGGACAGGGAAGGATGAGCAGTTCTTC. It encodes CASSLIPGTGKDEQFF.

This clone showed up just a few times. The chain couples TRBV2 to TRBJ1-2; tentative D call: TRBD1 (6 bases). The CDR3 is 13 residues long. Germline V lookup: CDR1 SNHLY, CDR2 FYNNEI. Trimming cost V 6 bases and J 4 bases, with 12 bases left between them. The CDR3 sequence: CASSPDRSYGYTF. In DNA form, the CDR3 reads TGTGCCAGCAGCCCTGACAGGAGCTATGGCTACACCTTC.

Note on this clone: This specimen includes other DNA sequences encoding the same CDR3. This chain links TRBV28 with TRBJ1-2; the match to TRBD1 covers 8 bases. This CDR3 is built from 15 residues. Looked up from germline, CDR1 is MDHEN and CDR2 is SYDVKM. V shed 5 bases, J shed 4 bases, and the junction held 9 bases outside the gene matches. Here the CDR3 DNA reads TGTGCCAGCAGTCCCAGGACAGGGTTGGCCTATGGCTACACCTTC. Translation gives CASSPRTGLAYGYTF.